Presented here are 29 T cell receptor beta chains from one specimen sequenced in a study of blood T cell repertoires in COVID-19. Libraries were prepared by immunoSEQ multiplex PCR; TCRdb keeps only in-frame clonotypes and omits some of them. The table lists approximately 220,000 clones, roughly 89% of them singletons, with about 7% in the top ten. Sequencing used PBMCs or T cells enriched from blood (not recorded which). Receptors originate from a woman in her 40s who had recovered from COVID-19.

V is TRBV29-1 and J is TRBJ1-2; D is unclear. The V gene's germline CDR1 is SQVTM and CDR2 ANQGSEA. This CDR3 has 13 residues. Trimming cost V 3 bases and J 7 bases, with 15 bases left between them. The CDR3 nucleotides read TGCAGCGTTGATGAGGGATATCTCTCTGGCTACACCTTC. Translated, it gives CSVDEGYLSGYTF.

The V call is TRBV11-3, the J call TRBJ1-2; TRBD1 agrees at 12 bases. This CDR3 is 12 amino acids long. The V gene end was trimmed by 5 bases and the J gene end by 14 bases; junction bases not matched to a gene: 6. Germline V gene lookup returns CDR1 SGHNT and CDR2 YENEEA. The CDR3 DNA sequence: TGTGCCAGCAGCGCGGGACAGGGGGCGAGGACCTTC. As protein: CASSAGQGARTF.

The chain combines TRBV9 with TRBJ1-1; D gene unclear. The CDR3 spans 14 residues. Germline V lookup: CDR1 SGDLS, CDR2 YYNGEE. The V end lost 3 bases, the J end lost 11 bases, and 20 bases lay between the germline ends. As DNA, the CDR3 is TGTGCCAGCAGCGCCCTTGACTCCCTCAGCTCGGCTTTCTTT. It specifies CASSALDSLSSAFF.

This chain connects TRBV2 to TRBJ2-3, with 13 bases aligning to TRBD2. V lost 6 bases and J lost 1; bases outside the gene matches: 7. Germline-derived CDR1 and CDR2 are SNHLY and FYNNEI. The CDR3 sequence is 17 residues long. This CDR3 reads CASRRWTSGRGTDTQYF. CDR3 coding DNA: TGTGCCAGCAGACGCTGGACTAGCGGGAGAGGCACAGATACGCAGTATTTT.

The V and J genes are TRBV27 and TRBJ1-4; the D gene is possibly TRBD1 (6 bases). Germline lookup yields CDR1 MNHEY and CDR2 SMNVEV (reference sequence). This CDR3 is 11 amino acids long. The CDR3 protein is CVGGRGEKLFF. DNA for the CDR3: TGTGTGGGGGGGCGAGGTGAAAAACTGTTTTTT.

This chain uses TRBV2 with TRBJ2-2, with TRBD2 as a possible D gene (5 bases). V was trimmed by 6 bases and J by 1 base, leaving 9 bases between them. This CDR3 comprises 14 residues. Germline V gene data show CDR1 as SNHLY and CDR2 as FYNNEI. The CDR3 region is CASRSGKNTGELFF. The CDR3 DNA reads as TGTGCCAGCAGGAGCGGAAAGAACACCGGGGAGCTGTTTTTT.

CDR3 loop: CASSPILTANTGELFF. CDR3 sequence (DNA): TGTGCCAGCAGCCCAATTCTGACAGCGAACACCGGGGAGCTGTTTTTT. The rearrangement uses TRBV7-2 and TRBJ2-2; possibly TRBD1 for D (5 bases). Germline V lookup: CDR1 SGHTA, CDR2 FQGNSA. The CDR3 spans 16 residues. Deletions cut 5 bases from V and 0 bases from J, with 13 bases between.

The gene calls are TRBV3-1 (or the pseudogene TRBV3-2) and TRBJ1-6, with a possible D match to TRBD1 (6 bases). Trimming took 0 bases from V and 1 from J, leaving 10 bases between them. Germline V gene lookup returns CDR1 LGHDT and CDR2 YNNKEL (reference sequence). The CDR3 length is 17 residues. The CDR3 DNA is TGTGCCAGCAGCCAAGAACAGGGCGGTTCCTATAATTCACCCCTCCACTTT. Its translation is CASSQEQGGSYNSPLHF.

The chain combines TRBV4-2 with TRBJ2-1, with no clear D. The CDR3 extends over 17 amino acids. Germline V CDR1 and CDR2: LGHNA, YNFKEQ. Trimming removed 0 bases at V and 3 bases at J, with 15 bases between. The CDR3 sequence is CASSQELIVAGYNEQFF. CDR3 nucleotide sequence: TGTGCCAGCAGCCAAGAGCTAATTGTGGCAGGCTACAATGAGCAGTTCTTC.

The chain uses TRBV27 and TRBJ2-2; TRBD2 matches 12 bases. CDR3 size: 18 residues. V shed 3 bases and J 5 bases; nucleotides not matched to a gene: 10. From germline, CDR1 is MNHEY and CDR2 SMNVEV (reference sequence). CDR3 protein: CASSFRLAGARGTGELFF. The CDR3 DNA is TGTGCCAGCAGTTTCCGACTAGCGGGAGCGAGGGGGACCGGGGAGCTGTTTTTT.

This rearrangement joins TRBV10-3 to TRBJ2-3; 8 nucleotides align to TRBD1. The CDR3 loop spans 14 amino acids. Germline CDR1 and CDR2: ENHRY and SYGVKD. The J segment lost 3 bases and the V segment lost 5 bases, leaving 4 bases of the junction unmatched. The CDR3 DNA follows: TGTGCCATCAGTCGACAGGGGAAGACAGATACGCAGTATTTT. Translated: CAISRQGKTDTQYF.

The chain is built from TRBV2 and TRBJ2-1, with 13 bases aligning to TRBD2. The germline V gene has CDR1 SNHLY and CDR2 FYNNEI. The CDR3 length is 15 residues. With V trimmed by 6 bases and J by 9 bases, 8 bases remained unmatched. The CDR3 region is CASSPLAGGPGEQFF. The CDR3 DNA follows: TGTGCCAGCAGCCCACTAGCGGGAGGGCCAGGTGAGCAGTTCTTC.

The gene calls are TRBV18 and TRBJ1-2, with TRBD1 as a possible D gene (6 bases). Germline-derived CDR1 and CDR2 are KGHSH and LQKENI. The CDR3 loop spans 15 amino acids. Trimming removed 3 bases from V and 0 bases from J, with 11 bases in between. CDR3 loop: CASSPGQPTNYGYTF. The CDR3 coding sequence is TGTGCCAGCTCACCTGGACAGCCAACTAACTATGGCTACACCTTC. The full variable domain, with the rest looked up from reference TRBV18 and TRBJ1-2, is NAGVMQNPRHLVRRRGQEARLRCSPMKGHSHVYWYRQLPEEGLKFMVYLQKENIIDESGMPKERFSAEFPKEGPSILRIQQVVRGDSAAYFCASSPGQPTNYGYTFGSGTRLTVV.

V gene TRBV18 combines with J gene TRBJ2-5; 7 bases align to TRBD1. V gave up 3 bases and J gave up 1 base; unmatched junction bases: 5. The CDR3 has 15 residues. Germline loops: CDR1 KGHSH, CDR2 LQKENI. In DNA form, the CDR3 reads TGTGCCAGCTCACCGATTAGGACAGGCCAAGAGACCCAGTACTTC. Translated: CASSPIRTGQETQYF.

The chain has TRBV28 and TRBJ2-4, with 11 bases that match TRBD1. Germline CDR1 and CDR2: MDHEN and SYDVKM. The CDR3 has 15 amino acids. V was clipped by 8 bases and J by 2 bases; unmatched bases: 5. For the CDR3, the DNA is TGTGCCAGCCGGGGACAGGGGGAGACCAAAAACATTCAGTACTTC. Translating gives CASRGQGETKNIQYF.

This clone was seen a single time. The J gene is TRBJ2-7, the V gene TRBV4-1, with TRBD2 matching 11 bases. J gave up 3 bases and V 2 bases, and 3 bases lay outside the gene matches. Per germline, CDR1 MGHRA and CDR2 YSYEKL. The CDR3 covers 15 residues. CDR3 coding DNA: TGCGCCAGCAGCCAAACTAGCGGGAGTTTCTACGAGCAGTACTTC. Amino acid sequence: CASSQTSGSFYEQYF.

The V gene is TRBV2, the J gene TRBJ1-1; TRBD1 might be the D (6 bases). This CDR3 has 15 residues. Trimming left V 2 bases short and J 0 bases short, with 10 bases between. Germline V gene data show CDR1 as SNHLY and CDR2 as FYNNEI. This CDR3 is CASSERGIMNTEAFF. DNA of the CDR3: TGTGCCAGCAGTGAAAGGGGGATCATGAACACTGAAGCTTTCTTT. Supplemented by reference TRBV2 and TRBJ1-1, the full variable domain reads EPEVTQTPSHQVTQMGQEVILRCVPISNHLYFYWYRQILGQKVEFLVSFYNNEISEKSEIFDDQFSVERPDGSNFTLKIRSTKLEDSAMYFCASSERGIMNTEAFFGQGTRLTVV.

In nucleotides, the CDR3 is TGTGCCAGCAGCTTAGTGGAGGGGGCAGCTTTCTTT. Its protein is CASSLVEGAAFF. This chain links TRBV7-8 with TRBJ1-1, with TRBD1 matching 7 bases. J gave up 10 bases and V 1 base, and 3 bases lay outside the gene matches. The CDR3 covers 12 residues. Germline V gene data show CDR1 as SGHVS and CDR2 as FQNEAQ.

The V gene is TRBV7-9, the J gene TRBJ1-2; D possibly corresponds to TRBD1 (5 bases). This CDR3 is built from 15 residues. Trimming pared 1 base from V and 4 bases from J, leaving 13 bases between. Germline assignment: CDR1 SEHNR and CDR2 FQNEAQ (reference sequence). Here the CDR3 DNA reads TGTGCCAGCAGCTTAGAGCCAGGGAATGCCTATGGCTACACCTTC. Its translation is CASSLEPGNAYGYTF.

The chain employs TRBV7-6 and TRBJ2-1; D ambiguous. The CDR3 contains 15 residues. The germline V and J ends were trimmed by 4 bases and 3 bases, with 13 bases remaining between them. CDR1 is SGHVS and CDR2 is FNYEAQ in the germline V gene. CDR3 sequence: CASSSYDKLYNEQFF. The CDR3 nucleotides read TGTGCCAGCAGCTCCTACGACAAGCTCTACAATGAGCAGTTCTTC.

J is TRBJ1-1 and V is TRBV6-5, with 9 bases that match TRBD1. The CDR3 runs 14 residues. Trimming took 9 bases from V and 4 from J; bases not matched to a gene: 9. Germline-derived CDR1 and CDR2 are MNHEY and SVGAGI. The chain's CDR3 is CASIRDRVGTEAFF. CDR3 sequence (DNA): TGTGCCAGTATAAGGGACAGGGTAGGCACTGAAGCTTTCTTT.

The chain has TRBV18 and TRBJ1-5, with D unclear. The V gene lost 2 bases and the J gene lost 2 bases, with 13 bases spanning the gap. The CDR3 spans 16 residues. Germline V lookup: CDR1 KGHSH, CDR2 LQKENI. CDR3 bases: TGTGCCAGCTCACCAGGTAACACTATTCGCAATCAGCCCCAGCATTTT. Translated, it gives CASSPGNTIRNQPQHF.

Only one count was recorded for this clone. This chain joins TRBV2 and TRBJ2-7, with a weak D call TRBD1 (6 bases). Trimming took off 4 bases at V and 0 bases at J, with 16 bases between the two ends. The CDR3 contains 16 residues. Germline V gene lookup returns CDR1 SNHLY and CDR2 FYNNEI. The CDR3 nucleotides read TGTGCCAGCAGTGGGGCTGCGAACAGGGCCTCCTACGAGCAGTACTTC. It encodes CASSGAANRASYEQYF.

The chain employs TRBV7-2 and TRBJ1-1; D is unresolved. CDR1 is SGHTA, CDR2 FQGNSA, per germline. This CDR3 comprises 15 residues. Trimming stripped 4 bases from V and 2 bases from J, with 14 bases between. CDR3 DNA: TGTGCCAGCAGCTCCCTCGCCAGGCCCAACACTGAAGCTTTCTTT. Its translation: CASSSLARPNTEAFF.

The chain has TRBV4-3 and TRBJ2-1; weak D call: TRBD2 (5 bases). Between the trimmed V and J ends, which lost 2 bases and 6 bases, there was a span of 14 bases. CDR3 length equals 15 residues. Germline V CDR1 and CDR2: LGHNA, YSLEER. CDR3 sequence reads: CASSQSPSFTNEQFF. The CDR3 DNA follows: TGCGCCAGCAGCCAATCCCCTAGCTTTACCAATGAGCAGTTCTTC.

V gene TRBV19 combines with J gene TRBJ2-2, with 10 nucleotides matching TRBD2. The V gene's germline CDR1 is LNHDA and CDR2 SQIVND (reference sequence). Trimming took 6 bases from V and 7 from J; bases not matched to a gene: 5. This CDR3 contains 14 residues. CDR3 region: CASSLAGVGGELFF. The CDR3 nucleotides read TGTGCCAGTAGCCTAGCGGGAGTGGGCGGGGAGCTGTTTTTT.

The gene calls are TRBV2 and TRBJ2-4; a possible D gene is TRBD1 (5 bases). The V and J ends lost 7 bases and 8 bases respectively, with 12 bases between them. The CDR3 length is 12 residues. Per germline, CDR1 SNHLY and CDR2 FYNNEI. CDR3 sequence (DNA): TGTGCCAGCATTTCTTTAGGGGACATTCAGTACTTC. As protein: CASISLGDIQYF. Full variable domain (rest looked up from reference TRBV2 and TRBJ2-4): EPEVTQTPSHQVTQMGQEVILRCVPISNHLYFYWYRQILGQKVEFLVSFYNNEISEKSEIFDDQFSVERPDGSNFTLKIRSTKLEDSAMYFCASISLGDIQYFGAGTRLSVL.

The V call is TRBV27, the J call TRBJ2-7; TRBD2 is a possible D gene (7 bases). V dropped 3 bases and J dropped 5 bases, with 14 bases sitting between them. Germline V gene lookup returns CDR1 MNHEY and CDR2 SMNVEV (reference sequence). CDR3 length: 14 residues. This CDR3 is CASSLGGAGNEQYF. CDR3 coding DNA: TGTGCCAGCAGTTTGGGGGGGGCGGGGAACGAGCAGTACTTC.

The rearrangement joins TRBV29-1 to TRBJ1-1; D remains unclear. The length of the CDR3 is 11 residues. Trimming pared 7 bases from V and 2 bases from J, leaving 8 bases between. Germline lookup yields CDR1 SQVTM and CDR2 ANQGSEA. The CDR3 loop reads CSGYSNTEAFF. In nucleotides, the CDR3 is TGCAGCGGTTACAGTAACACTGAAGCTTTCTTT.